The T cell receptor (beta chain) described here comes from a study of cytotoxic CD8 clonotypes in ibrutinib-treated CLL. Profiling relied on immunoSEQ multiplex PCR, and the TCRdb table lists in-frame clones only, not all of them. This table has approximately 150,000 clones, about four fifths appearing once. This clonotype originated in a human donor with chronic lymphocytic leukemia. The starting material was PBMCs, obtained after 24 months of ibrutinib treatment.

CDR3 sequence: CASSSGRDLTYEQYF. The CDR3 region has the DNA TGTGCCAGCAGCTCCGGGCGGGACCTGACCTACGAGCAGTACTTC. V usage is TRBV7-6 and J usage is TRBJ2-7, with D perhaps matching TRBD2 (6 bases). The CDR3 has 15 residues. The germline V and J ends were trimmed by 4 bases and 2 bases, with 15 bases remaining between them. Looked up from germline, CDR1 is SGHVS and CDR2 is FNYEAQ.